The T cell receptor (beta chain) described here comes from a study of blood T cell repertoires in COVID-19. The overall study: The samples span acute and convalescent COVID-19 from the United States, Italy and Spain. T cells, B-cell-depleted T cells, or PBMCs supplied cDNA or gDNA.

Followed over time, Seattle patients had been enrolled while infection was active. This CDR3 spans 15 amino acids. Germline assignment: CDR1 SGHTA and CDR2 FQGNSA. The ends lost 5 bases at V and 2 bases at J; junction bases unmatched: 9. Per the authors' pipeline: Using reference gene primer amplification, nucleated cell counts were estimated. Assay: immunoSEQ multiplex PCR; the TCRdb copy retains only in-frame clones and omits some. V, J and clone size are taken as reported in that table, and D and trimming were inferred from the DNA itself. The sample consists of about 220,000 clones, more than 85% of them appearing once.

Sample: peripheral blood. The receptor's source is a woman in her forties or fifties with COVID-19, enrolled during active disease. This chain uses TRBV7-2 with TRBJ2-7; 7 bases map to TRBD1. CDR3 sequence reads: CASSETGIGTYEQYF. As DNA, the CDR3 is TGTGCCAGCAGCGAGACAGGGATTGGTACCTACGAGCAGTACTTC.